This note documents a single TCR beta chain sequence. This clonotype was detected only a few times. The antigen it recognizes is unknown. No much larger clone exists at a distance of one base, and base qualities are not known. This record comes from a study of T cells in Graves' hyperthyroidism and ophthalmopathy (dated by TCRdb to between 2018 and 2021). As for the study more broadly: Peripheral blood was collected at initial diagnosis, before any treatment. In several Graves' hyperthyroidism patients, the study also compared T-cell repertoires from thyroid tissue with T-cell repertoires from blood. The paper describes TCR Vbeta CDR3 sequencing of more than 120 peripheral blood samples, made up of some 40 ophthalmopathy patients, around 78 hyperthyroidism patients and some 17 progressor patients. An independent validation cohort of around 19 hyperthyroidism patients and more than 15 patients who later progressed to ophthalmopathy tested prospective prediction of ophthalmopathy. After sampling, hyperthyroidism patients received methimazole starting at 30 mg daily, and ophthalmopathy patients received high-dose intravenous methylprednisolone. The approximately 100 discovery patients were randomly divided into training and test sets at a 7:3 ratio. To identify distinguishing TCR V-J signatures, a discovery cohort of around 98 patients was used, comprising 43 with Graves' ophthalmopathy and approximately 58 with stable Graves' hyperthyroidism.

Including cysteine and phenylalanine, the CDR3 has 16 amino acids. This entry keeps only the CDR3 DNA: 48 bases, framed from base 1. V is clipped by 2 bases and J by 0 bases, and the sequence between their germline boundaries is 11 bases long. According to the germline V gene, CDR1 reads MDHEN and CDR2 reads SYDVKM. The TCR beta CDR3 regions were amplified from the RNA transcripts. A first-round RT-PCR of the TCR CDR3 used the HTBI primer set with the Qiagen OneStep RT-PCR kit. Libraries were constructed in a second round of multiplex PCR, after which size selection and purification were carried out. The libraries were sequenced on an Illumina HiSeq2000 using paired-end 100 bp reads. In the original analysis: SOAPnuke was used to process the raw data, throwing out any read that contained adapters or uncalled bases, had a mean Phred below 15, or lacked an exact constant-primer or identifier match. COPE v1.2.5 was used to merge the high-quality paired reads, and each unique nucleotide sequence was defined as a clonotype. MiTCR v1.1 was used to align clonotypes to the IMGT TRBV, TRBD and TRBJ reference segments. Analysis was restricted to V-J combinations with a frequency above 0.0001, which covered about 99% of repertoires. A TCS score was defined as the ratio between F50 (clonal expansion) and ExV (chaos), using BLOSUM62-based TCRdist between CDR3 peptides within each V-J. Welch's t-statistics and random forest reduced 500 to 550 V-J features to 10 to 15, which were used in a naive Bayes classifier (R e1071). TCRdb reran the public reads through fastp at Q25 and MiXCR, keeping productive beta chains. Entries are consolidated by CDR3 protein sequence, retaining the most common genes and DNA. The V and J calls, along with clone size, are taken from TCRdb and not from the paper's own processing. This sample lists hundreds of thousands of distinct CDR3 sequences; roughly 25% were detected once. About 73% of the sample is in the top ten clones.

On the study overall, not on this receptor specifically: Sample size was not statistically predetermined, and blinding of investigators to group allocation was not performed. During validation, the model predicted progression to ophthalmopathy a median of about 5.9 months ahead of onset, with more than 60% sensitivity and roughly 72% specificity. Most expanded thyroid clonotypes (frequency above 0.001) were also found in blood, which suggests that blood repertoires may mirror thyroid immune responses. A model built on a 13 V-J signature distinguished ophthalmopathy from stable hyperthyroidism, reaching 85% to 90% sensitivity and under 84% specificity in cross-validation and 80%/75% in testing.

Stable Graves' hyperthyroidism was defined as no progression to ophthalmopathy during 18 months of follow-up. Hyperthyroidism patients were newly diagnosed, with disease duration under 2 months, and aged 18 to 65 years. Exclusion was applied to patients with uncontrolled infections, other autoimmune diseases, pregnancy or lactation. Diagnoses relied on clinical symptoms, serum thyroxine and TRAb, thyroid ultrasound and orbital computed tomography. PBMCs were separated from around 9.1 ml of fresh peripheral blood using Ficoll-Paque density gradient centrifugation. Total RNA was extracted using Trizol reagent, and RNA quality was assessed on an Agilent 2100 Bioanalyzer.

Here the chain combines TRBV28 and TRBJ2-1, with a tentative D gene TRBD2 over 5 matching bases. The origin of this receptor is a man aged 50-60 years with Graves' hyperthyroidism. The specimen sequenced was blood. The CDR3 region: CASSLSGPSSYNEQFF. At the DNA level, the sequence is TGTGCCAGCAGTTTAAGCGGCCCGAGCTCCTACAATGAGCAGTTCTTC.